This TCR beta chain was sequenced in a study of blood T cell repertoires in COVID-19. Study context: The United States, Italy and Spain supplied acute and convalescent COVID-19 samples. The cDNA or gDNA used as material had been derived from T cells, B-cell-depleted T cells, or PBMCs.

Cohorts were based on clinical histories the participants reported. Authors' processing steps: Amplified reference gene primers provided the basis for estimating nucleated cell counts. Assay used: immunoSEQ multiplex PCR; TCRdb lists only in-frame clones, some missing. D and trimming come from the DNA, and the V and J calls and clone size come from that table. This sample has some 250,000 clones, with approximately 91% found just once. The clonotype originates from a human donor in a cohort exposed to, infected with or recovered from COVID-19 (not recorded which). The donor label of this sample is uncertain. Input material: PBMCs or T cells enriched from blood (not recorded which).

The CDR3: CASRPQGMNTEAFF. DNA for the CDR3: TGTGCCAGCAGGCCACAGGGAATGAACACTGAAGCTTTCTTT. The rearrangement uses TRBV4-2 and TRBJ1-1; D possibly corresponds to TRBD1 (6 bases). V was clipped by 6 bases and J by 0 bases, with 11 bases between them. The CDR3 covers 14 residues. Germline assignment: CDR1 LGHNA and CDR2 YNFKEQ.